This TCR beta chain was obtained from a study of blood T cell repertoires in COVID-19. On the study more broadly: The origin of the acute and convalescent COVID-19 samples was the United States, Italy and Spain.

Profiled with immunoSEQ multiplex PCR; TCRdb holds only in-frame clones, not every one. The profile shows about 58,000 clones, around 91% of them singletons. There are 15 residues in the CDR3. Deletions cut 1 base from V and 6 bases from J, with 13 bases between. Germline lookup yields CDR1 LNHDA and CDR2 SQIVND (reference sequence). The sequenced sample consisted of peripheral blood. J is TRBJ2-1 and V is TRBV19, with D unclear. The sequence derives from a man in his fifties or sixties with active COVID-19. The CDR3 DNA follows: TGTGCCAGTAGTATAGGGTATCTAGAAACCAATGAGCAGTTCTTC. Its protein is CASSIGYLETNEQFF.